By frequency in the sample, the clone carrying this T cell receptor beta chain is large. Its antigen is undetermined. The sample originates from a study of blood T cells in healthy people across ages. Study-level findings and limits: There were more naive CD4+ cells and higher diversity in long-lived donors than in aged donors. Measured against age, TCR beta diversity per million T cells decreased in a roughly linear manner.

The CDR3 is 15 amino acids. Germline CDR1 SQVTM, CDR2 ANQGSEA. V lost 2 bases to trimming and J lost 4 bases; unmatched junction nucleotides: 7. Primed by a sample-barcoded 5' primer and a J-beta primer mix, a second PCR proceeded for about 7 to 11 cycles. A single record per CDR3 protein comes from TCRdb applying MiXCR to the 5' RACE reads. The sample lists about 900,000 distinct CDR3 sequences, about 48% occurring once. The V call is TRBV29-1, the J call TRBJ2-3, with 9 bases fitting TRBD1. Sequences were obtained from blood. The source of this sequence is a young man in good health. In nucleotides, the CDR3 is TGCAGCGTTGAAAGGACAGGGGATCCCCCAGATACGCAGTATTTT. This encodes CSVERTGDPPDTQYF.